Sequencing of this T cell receptor (beta chain) was carried out in a study of blood T cell repertoires in COVID-19. Background on the study: Sites in the United States, Italy and Spain provided acute and convalescent COVID-19 samples. PBMCs, B-cell-depleted T cells, or T cells were the source of the cDNA or gDNA that made up the material.

Methods used by the authors: Amplification of reference gene primers was used by the study to estimate nucleated cell counts. Some clones are missing from TCRdb's copy, which holds only in-frame ones; the method was immunoSEQ multiplex PCR. V and J calls and clone size are copied from that table; D and trimming were computed from the DNA. The sample lists around 250,000 clones; around 88% were seen once. After removal of 7 bases from V and 5 bases from J, the junction contained 6 bases not matched to a gene. The CDR3 length is 13 residues. Germline CDR1 is MDHEN and CDR2 is SYDVKM. The sequenced material came from peripheral blood. The rearrangement joins TRBV28 to TRBJ1-1; TRBD1 aligns across 8 bases. The clonotype was recovered from a woman of 80 years or more with COVID-19, enrolled during active disease. The CDR3 sequence: CASNSGGRTEAFF. The CDR3 coding sequence is TGTGCCAGCAACTCAGGGGGCCGGACTGAAGCTTTCTTT.